These 21 T cell receptor beta chains came from one sample sequenced in a study of T cells in Graves' hyperthyroidism and ophthalmopathy (dated by TCRdb to the late 2010s). Receptor libraries were prepared by multiplex PCR. TCRdb shows the sequencer as Illumina HiSeq 2000. The TCR beta CDR3 regions were amplified from RNA transcripts. For the first round of RT-PCR on the TCR CDR3, the HTBI primer set was used together with the Qiagen OneStep RT-PCR kit. Using fastp trimming at Q25 and MiXCR clonotype assembly, TCRdb reanalyzed the public sequencing data and kept in-frame beta chains. Each CDR3 protein appears once, grouped with its most common genes and DNA. The sample table contains about 480,000 distinct CDR3 sequences; only one count was recorded for around 22% of them. The leading ten clones occupy about 11% of the sample. The sample was blood. The receptors were gathered from a woman younger than 45 with Graves' ophthalmopathy.

This clonotype was found once. The J gene is TRBJ1-1, the V gene TRBV5-6, with D tentatively TRBD1 (5 bases). The CDR3 is made up of 14 amino acids. Between the trimmed V and J ends, which lost 4 bases and 4 bases, there was a span of 14 bases. Looked up from germline, CDR1 is SGHDT and CDR2 is YYEEEE. The CDR3 region is CASSRRQGGTEAFF. The CDR3 nucleotides are TGTGCCAGCAGCCGTCGCCAGGGAGGCACTGAAGCTTTCTTT.

V gene TRBV20-1 combines with J gene TRBJ1-3; perhaps TRBD1 as D (5 bases). V dropped 0 bases and J dropped 6 bases, with 12 bases sitting between them. Germline CDR1 is DFQATT and CDR2 is SNEGSKA (reference sequence). The CDR3 totals 14 residues. CDR3 sequence reads: CSARDRRALNTIYF. In nucleotides, the CDR3 is TGCAGTGCTAGAGACCGCAGGGCGTTAAACACCATATATTTT.

This chain links TRBV20-1 with TRBJ2-7; D may be TRBD2 (5 bases). Germline loops: CDR1 DFQATT, CDR2 SNEGSKA (reference sequence). V was shortened by 0 bases and J by 3 bases, with 15 bases between the two germline ends. The CDR3 is 15 residues long. Here the CDR3 DNA reads TGCAGTGCTAGAGATAACGCAGAGGGATACTACGAGCAGTACTTC. This encodes CSARDNAEGYYEQYF.

The sample holds many counts of this clonotype. The genes are TRBV6-5 and TRBJ1-2, with 7 positions matching TRBD1. Germline lookup yields CDR1 MNHEY and CDR2 SVGAGI. This CDR3 is built from 14 residues. The V gene end was trimmed by 4 bases and the J gene end by 2 bases; junction bases not matched to a gene: 4. CDR3 protein: CASSWDRKNYGYTF. For the CDR3, the DNA is TGTGCCAGCAGTTGGGACAGAAAGAACTATGGCTACACCTTC.

The J gene is TRBJ2-5, the V gene TRBV3-1; 12 bases match TRBD2. This CDR3 comprises 15 residues. Germline CDR1 reads LGHDT; CDR2 reads YNNKEL (reference sequence). V lost 1 base and J lost 4; bases outside the gene matches: 1. The DNA for the CDR3 is TGTGCCAGCAGCCAAGCTAGCGGGGGGGCAGAGACCCAGTACTTC. Amino acids: CASSQASGGAETQYF.

The V gene is TRBV12-3 or TRBV12-4, the J gene TRBJ1-2; D may be TRBD1 (6 bases). This CDR3 comprises 14 residues. Deletions cut 5 bases from V and 4 bases from J, with 14 bases between. CDR3 amino acids: CASSPTGPPYGYTF. The CDR3 DNA is TGTGCCAGCAGTCCAACAGGGCCCCCCTATGGCTACACCTTC.

The V and J genes are TRBV7-2 and TRBJ1-3; tentative D call: TRBD1 (6 bases). The V gene's germline CDR1 is SGHTA and CDR2 FQGNSA. The CDR3 is 13 residues long. Trimming stripped 3 bases from V and 10 bases from J, with 13 bases between. CDR3: CASSFGQFRTIYF. CDR3 nucleotides: TGTGCCAGCAGCTTCGGACAGTTTAGGACCATATATTTT.

The rearrangement joins TRBV6-1 to TRBJ2-5; 10 bases are shared with TRBD2. Germline V gene sequence: CDR1 MNHNS, CDR2 SASEGT. Losses at the gene ends were 7 bases for V and 1 base for J; bases not matched to a gene: 9. CDR3 size: 16 residues. CDR3 DNA: TGTGCCAGCAACACGAAGGTAGCGGGGGGCCAAGAGACCCAGTACTTC. It encodes CASNTKVAGGQETQYF.

This clonotype was seen repeatedly, ten times or more. The genes are TRBV27 and TRBJ2-7; D may match TRBD1 or TRBD2 (5 bases each). This CDR3 comprises 14 residues. Trimming removed 6 bases at V and 4 bases at J, with 16 bases between. CDR1 MNHEY and CDR2 SMNVEV come from the germline V gene (reference sequence). CDR3 residues: CASSEGDRLYEQYF. CDR3 bases: TGTGCCAGCAGCGAAGGGGACCGATTGTACGAGCAGTACTTC.

For the CDR3, the DNA is TGCGCCAGCAGCCCCGGACAGGGGGCGATCGACTACACCTTC. It yields the protein CASSPGQGAIDYTF. This chain links TRBV5-1 with TRBJ1-2; 11 bases agree with TRBD1. This CDR3 contains 14 residues. V lost 4 bases and J lost 10; bases outside the gene matches: 9. Germline CDR1 SGHRS, CDR2 YFSETQ.

This clonotype was seen ten or more times. The chain recombines TRBV7-6 with TRBJ2-2; D might be TRBD2 (5 bases). The germline V gene has CDR1 SGHVS and CDR2 FNYEAQ. This CDR3 contains 14 residues. Trimming stripped 6 bases from V and 7 bases from J, with 15 bases between. CDR3 DNA sequence: TGTGCCAGCAGTTCCGAGTTAGCGAGCGGGGAGCTGTTTTTT. Translating gives CASSSELASGELFF. Using reference TRBV7-6 and TRBJ2-2 for the parts outside the CDR3, the full variable domain is GAGVSQSPRYKVTKRGQDVALRCDPISGHVSLYWYRQALGQGPEFLTYFNYEAQQDKSGLPNDRFSAERPEGSISTLTIQRTEQRDSAMYRCASSSELASGELFFGEGSRLTVL.

In its sample, this clonotype was seen many times. The chain joins TRBV6-5 to TRBJ1-2, with D possibly TRBD1 on 5 matching bases. V was cut by 5 bases and J by 3 bases, with 13 bases left in between. The CDR3 totals 14 residues. CDR1 is MNHEY, CDR2 SVGAGI, per germline. As DNA, the CDR3 is TGTGCCAGCAGTCCCCGGGACGGATACTATGGCTACACCTTC. Protein: CASSPRDGYYGYTF.

V gene TRBV12-3 or TRBV12-4 combines with J gene TRBJ2-7; D could derive from TRBD1 or TRBD2 (5 bases each). This CDR3 spans 14 amino acids. V gave up 8 bases and J gave up 1 base, with 15 bases separating them. CDR3: CASGTQGPSYEQYF. Written as DNA, the CDR3 is TGTGCCAGCGGAACCCAGGGACCGTCCTACGAGCAGTACTTC.

This clonotype showed up just a few times. V and J are TRBV7-2 and TRBJ2-7; 10 nucleotides match TRBD2. There are 15 residues in the CDR3. Germline CDR1 reads SGHTA; CDR2 reads FQGNSA. V shed 0 bases, J shed 3 bases, and the junction held 2 bases outside the gene matches. The CDR3: CASSLASGRGYEQYF. CDR3 nucleotide sequence: TGTGCCAGCAGCTTAGCGAGCGGGAGGGGCTACGAGCAGTACTTC.

Turning to this clonotype: This could be a read error, since a much larger clone is one nucleotide away. The CDR3 region is CASSVGTFF. In DNA form, the CDR3 reads TGTGCCAGCAGTGTTGGGACTTTCTTT. V usage is TRBV6-1 and J usage is TRBJ1-1, with D uncertain. This CDR3 comprises 9 residues. CDR1 is MNHNS and CDR2 is SASEGT in the germline V gene. Trimming removed 4 bases from V and 12 bases from J, with 6 bases in between.

This clonotype was counted many times. The chain links TRBV11-2 to TRBJ2-2; D call uncertain. This CDR3 region has 16 residues. V lost 0 bases, J lost 2 bases, and 10 bases lay in between. Germline V CDR1 and CDR2: SGHAT, FQNNGV. Written as DNA, the CDR3 is TGTGCCAGCAGCTTAGACCTAGTTGGTAACACCGGGGAGCTGTTTTTT. Translated: CASSLDLVGNTGELFF. Full variable domain (rest looked up from reference TRBV11-2 and TRBJ2-2): EAGVAQSPRYKIIEKRQSVAFWCNPISGHATLYWYQQILGQGPKLLIQFQNNGVVDDSQLPKDRFSAERLKGVDSTLKIQPAKLEDSAVYLCASSLDLVGNTGELFFGEGSRLTVL.

The chain is built from TRBV5-1 and TRBJ2-2; 14 nucleotides match TRBD2. Trimming took 4 bases from V and 4 from J; bases not matched to a gene: 3. There are 16 residues in the CDR3. CDR1 is SGHRS and CDR2 is YFSETQ in the germline V gene. CDR3 residues: CASSPGLAGVTGELFF. CDR3 nucleotides: TGCGCCAGCAGCCCGGGACTAGCGGGGGTCACCGGGGAGCTGTTTTTT.

V usage is TRBV6-2 or TRBV6-3 and J usage is TRBJ1-2, with 7 bases aligning to TRBD1. CDR1 is MNHEY and CDR2 is SVGEGT in the germline V gene. Trimming at V came to 2 bases and at J to 12 bases, leaving 12 bases not matched to a gene. The CDR3 totals 14 residues. CDR3 nucleotides: TGTGCCAGCAGTTACGATGGGACAGCAGCTTTTGACACCTTC. This codes for CASSYDGTAAFDTF.

The chain couples TRBV10-3 to TRBJ2-7, with TRBD1 identical over 11 bases. The trim removed 2 bases at V and 4 bases at J, leaving 4 bases unmatched. Germline V lookup: CDR1 ENHRY, CDR2 SYGVKD. The CDR3 extends over 15 amino acids. CDR3 nucleotide sequence: TGTGCCATCAGTGAGGCGGACAGGGGGCGGTACGAGCAGTACTTC. It translates to CAISEADRGRYEQYF.

This chain connects TRBV18 to TRBJ2-2; D gene ambiguous. This CDR3 is built from 16 residues. Trimming pared 2 bases from V and 0 bases from J, leaving 10 bases between. Germline CDR1 and CDR2: KGHSH and LQKENI. The CDR3 reads CASSPWETTNTGELFF. CDR3 sequence (DNA): TGTGCCAGCTCACCATGGGAAACAACGAACACCGGGGAGCTGTTTTTT.

The chain recombines TRBV12-3 or TRBV12-4 with TRBJ2-7, with 9 bases matching TRBD1. The CDR3 covers 14 residues. J was trimmed by 6 bases and V by 5 bases; bases with no gene match: 8. As DNA, the CDR3 is TGTGCCAGCAGTATGGGGACAGGGATGGGCGAGCAGTACTTC. It yields the protein CASSMGTGMGEQYF.